This T cell receptor beta chain originates from a study of T cell responses to AZD1222 COVID-19 vaccine. From germline, CDR1 is MNHEY and CDR2 SVGEGT. The CDR3 extends over 12 amino acids. Trimming took 4 bases from V and 2 from J, leaving 5 bases between them. Libraries were prepared by immunoSEQ multiplex PCR; TCRdb keeps only in-frame clonotypes and omits some of them. Of some 180,000 clones detected, approximately 92% appear once; the ten largest clones hold under 11%. The material sequenced was peripheral blood, taken on day 0 of AZD1222 vaccination. The chain combines TRBV6-2 or TRBV6-3 with TRBJ2-5; no clear D. This TCR came from an adult in good health. CDR3 amino acids: CASSWVQETQYF. Written as DNA, the CDR3 is TGTGCCAGCAGTTGGGTTCAAGAGACCCAGTACTTC.